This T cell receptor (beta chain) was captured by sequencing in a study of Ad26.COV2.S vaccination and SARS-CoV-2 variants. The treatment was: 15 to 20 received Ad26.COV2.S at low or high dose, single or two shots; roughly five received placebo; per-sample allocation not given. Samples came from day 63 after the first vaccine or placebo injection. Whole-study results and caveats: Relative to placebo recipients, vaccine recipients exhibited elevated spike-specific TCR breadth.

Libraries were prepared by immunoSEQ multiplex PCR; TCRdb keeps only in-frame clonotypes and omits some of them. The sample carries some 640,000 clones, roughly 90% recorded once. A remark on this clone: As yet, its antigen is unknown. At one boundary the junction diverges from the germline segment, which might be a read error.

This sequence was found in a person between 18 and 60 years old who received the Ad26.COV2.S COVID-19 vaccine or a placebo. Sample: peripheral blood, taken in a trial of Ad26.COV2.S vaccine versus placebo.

CDR3 region: CASSYSVATGYPKDF. CDR3 DNA: TGTGCCAGCAGTTACTCAGTGGCGACGGGCTATCCCAAGGACTTC. The chain has TRBV6-2 or TRBV6-3 and TRBJ2-7; D not certain. Germline V gene lookup returns CDR1 MNHEY and CDR2 SVGEGT. CDR3 length: 15 residues.